Presented here are 2 T cell receptor beta chains from one specimen sequenced in a study of identical twins. TCRdb processed the 5' RACE reads anew with MiXCR; each CDR3 protein has one entry. Here the sample spans 1.5 million to 2 million distinct CDR3 sequences, around 29% being singletons. The sequenced sample was cord blood. Receptors were obtained from a newborn girl in good health.

J is TRBJ2-5 and V is TRBV5-1; 13 bases fit TRBD2. The V gene end was trimmed by 4 bases and the J gene end by 2 bases; junction bases not matched to a gene: 14. In germline, CDR1 is SGHRS, CDR2 YFSETQ. CDR3 size: 19 residues. This chain's CDR3 is CASSANPGLAGYKQETQYF. The CDR3 coding sequence is TGCGCCAGCAGCGCAAACCCGGGACTAGCGGGGTACAAACAAGAGACCCAGTACTTC.

The chain is built from TRBV11-2 and TRBJ2-7, with 8 nucleotides matching TRBD2. CDR1 is SGHAT and CDR2 is FQNNGV in the germline V gene. The CDR3 sequence is 13 residues long. With 11 bases clipped from V and 2 bases from J, the junction kept 8 bases outside the gene matches. CDR3 region: CAVWGLGTYEQYF. The CDR3 nucleotides read TGTGCCGTGTGGGGACTAGGGACCTACGAGCAGTACTTC. Complete variable domain (other parts from reference TRBV11-2 and TRBJ2-7): EAGVAQSPRYKIIEKRQSVAFWCNPISGHATLYWYQQILGQGPKLLIQFQNNGVVDDSQLPKDRFSAERLKGVDSTLKIQPAKLEDSAVYLCAVWGLGTYEQYFGPGTRLTVT.